This T cell receptor beta chain originates from a study of OX40 agonist ivuxolimab in advanced cancers. About the research overall: Patients in dose escalation had liver, melanoma, kidney or head and neck cancers. In three patients, partial responses were observed, one with hepatocellular carcinoma and two with cutaneous melanoma.

Libraries were prepared by immunoSEQ multiplex PCR; TCRdb keeps only in-frame clonotypes and omits some of them. The sample has over 45,000 clones; approximately 90% are singletons. The J segment lost 6 bases and the V segment lost 0 bases, leaving 8 bases of the junction unmatched. The germline V gene has CDR1 LNHNV and CDR2 YYDKDF (reference sequence). This CDR3 contains 17 residues. The sequence derives from an adult with an advanced solid tumor such as melanoma, head and neck, liver or kidney cancer. The V call is TRBV15, the J call TRBJ2-2; 9 nucleotides agree with TRBD2. The sequencing used CD4+ or CD8+ T cells sorted from blood, collected in a trial of the OX40 agonist ivuxolimab. The CDR3 region is CATSRDLLAGRAGELFF. CDR3 nucleotides: TGTGCCACCAGCAGAGATCTCCTAGCGGGAAGGGCCGGGGAGCTGTTTTTT.